Shown below are 25 T cell receptor beta chains from a single sample sequenced in a study of shared T cell receptors in the human thymus. The repertoire was sequenced with immunoSEQ multiplex PCR; TCRdb's copy has only in-frame clones and lacks some. The data hold hundreds of thousands of clones, with more than 70% observed a single time. These records were also assigned to another study, of human thymus T cells.

Material for sequencing was thymocytes. The receptors stem from a boy under two years old with a congenital heart defect.

This chain joins TRBV4-3 and TRBJ2-2; TRBD2 matches at 14 bases. The trim removed 4 bases at V and 0 bases at J, leaving 4 bases unmatched. Per the germline V gene, CDR1 is LGHNA and CDR2 is YSLEER. This CDR3 comprises 18 residues. DNA for the CDR3: TGCGCCAGCAGCCTCTGGACTAGCGGGGGGTCGAACACCGGGGAGCTGTTTTTT. Its translation is CASSLWTSGGSNTGELFF.

This rearrangement joins TRBV27 to TRBJ1-4; maybe TRBD1 (6 bases). Per germline, CDR1 MNHEY and CDR2 SMNVEV (reference sequence). Trimming removed 5 bases at V and 3 bases at J, with 7 bases between. This CDR3 has 13 amino acids. CDR3 in DNA: TGTGCCAGCAGTCGGACAGCTAATGAAAAACTGTTTTTT. This translates into CASSRTANEKLFF.

With respect to this clone: Other DNA variants within this sample encode the same CDR3. The chain combines TRBV5-1 with TRBJ2-1; TRBD2 agrees at 8 bases. Germline V CDR1 and CDR2: SGHRS, YFSETQ. After removal of 2 bases from V and 6 bases from J, the junction contained 4 bases not matched to a gene. CDR3 length: 14 amino acids. The CDR3 sequence: CASSFRGGRNEQFF. CDR3 DNA: TGCGCCAGCAGCTTTCGGGGGGGGCGCAATGAGCAGTTCTTC.

The chain employs TRBV7-6 and TRBJ1-2, with 9 nucleotides matching TRBD1. The CDR3 loop spans 20 amino acids. CDR1 and CDR2 (germline): SGHVS, FNYEAQ. J lost 2 bases, V lost 0 bases, and 16 bases had no gene match. The CDR3 loop is CASSLAWDRETDLSNYGYTF. In DNA form, the CDR3 reads TGTGCCAGCAGCTTAGCGTGGGACAGGGAAACGGATCTATCAAACTATGGCTACACCTTC.

The chain combines TRBV28 with TRBJ1-5; D perhaps matches TRBD1 (6 bases). CDR1 and CDR2 from the germline V gene are MDHEN and SYDVKM. Trimming removed 9 bases from V and 6 bases from J, with 9 bases in between. This CDR3 has 11 amino acids. The CDR3 sequence: CASVRGQPQHF. DNA for the CDR3: TGTGCCAGTGTCAGGGGTCAGCCCCAGCATTTT. Full variable domain (outside the CDR3, taken from reference TRBV28 and TRBJ1-5): DVKVTQSSRYLVKRTGEKVFLECVQDMDHENMFWYRQDPGLGLRLIYFSYDVKMKEKGDIPEGYSVSREKKERFSLILESASTNQTSMYLCASVRGQPQHFGDGTRLSIL.

J is TRBJ1-1 and V is TRBV4-1; D might be TRBD1 (6 bases). Germline CDR1 and CDR2: MGHRA and YSYEKL. This CDR3 has 21 amino acids. V shed 0 bases and J shed 0 bases, with 26 bases lying between them. CDR3 in amino acids: CASSQDSSRFLGQPVNTEAFF. CDR3 nucleotides: TGCGCCAGCAGCCAAGATTCCTCAAGATTCCTAGGACAGCCCGTGAACACTGAAGCTTTCTTT.

V and J are TRBV11-2 and TRBJ2-1; possibly TRBD2 for D (5 bases). Between the trimmed V and J ends, which lost 5 bases and 8 bases, there was a span of 10 bases. From germline, CDR1 is SGHAT and CDR2 FQNNGV. CDR3 length: 12 amino acids. CDR3 in amino acids: CASSLGVDEQFF. The CDR3 DNA reads TGTGCCAGCAGCCTCGGGGTCGATGAGCAGTTCTTC.

The chain has TRBV1 and TRBJ2-1; TRBD1, as called in the table, went unchecked against the DNA. TRBV1 is reported as a pseudogene. CDR3 length equals 18 residues. The CDR3 coding sequence is TGCACCAGCAGCCAAGCCCCCCCGGGACAGGGACCCTACAATGAGCAGTTCTTC. The encoded protein is CTSSQAPPGQGPYNEQFF.

V gene TRBV7-9 combines with J gene TRBJ2-1; 13 bases line up with TRBD2. The V gene end was trimmed by 1 base and the J gene end by 9 bases; junction bases not matched to a gene: 12. The germline gives CDR1 SEHNR, CDR2 FQNEAQ (reference sequence). This CDR3 contains 18 residues. This CDR3 reads CASSLGRSTSGRVGEQFF. CDR3 DNA: TGTGCCAGCAGCTTAGGGCGCTCAACTAGCGGGAGGGTGGGTGAGCAGTTCTTC.

As DNA, the CDR3 is TGTGCCACCAGCAGAGATATTGACACTCTTGAGCAGTTCTTC. Protein sequence: CATSRDIDTLEQFF. The V call is TRBV15, the J call TRBJ2-1; D unresolved. Germline-derived CDR1 and CDR2 are LNHNV and YYDKDF (reference sequence). CDR3 length: 14 amino acids. V was trimmed by 0 bases and J by 9 bases, leaving 12 bases between them.

The chain has TRBV27 and TRBJ2-1, with TRBD2 identical over 13 bases. CDR3 length: 17 residues. CDR1 is MNHEY and CDR2 is SMNVEV in the germline V gene (reference sequence). V lost 4 bases and J lost 8; bases outside the gene matches: 11. In nucleotides, the CDR3 is TGTGCCAGCAGTTCACTAGCGGGAGGGCAACTTGAATATGAGCAGTTCTTC. This encodes CASSSLAGGQLEYEQFF.

This chain uses TRBV25-1 with TRBJ2-1; TRBD2 matches 8 bases. The CDR3 length is 17 residues. The V and J ends lost 4 bases and 0 bases, in that order; junction bases with no gene match: 8. CDR1 is MGHDK, CDR2 SYGVNS, per germline. Here the CDR3 reads CASSVKAGVSSYNEQFF. CDR3 coding DNA: TGTGCCAGCAGTGTCAAAGCGGGGGTCAGCTCCTACAATGAGCAGTTCTTC.

V gene TRBV11-2 combines with J gene TRBJ2-1; no clear D gene. Trimming pared 1 base from V and 1 base from J, leaving 5 bases between. The germline V gene has CDR1 SGHAT and CDR2 FQNNGV. The CDR3 covers 14 residues. CDR3 nucleotides: TGTGCCAGCAGCTTAGCGGGTTCCTACAATGAGCAGTTCTTC. It is translated as CASSLAGSYNEQFF.

This clone was seen a handful of times. The chain couples TRBV28 to TRBJ1-2, with 7 bases aligning to TRBD1. V was clipped by 3 bases and J by 4 bases; unmatched bases: 2. This CDR3 spans 13 amino acids. The germline V gene has CDR1 MDHEN and CDR2 SYDVKM. The CDR3: CASSFNRGYGYTF. CDR3 sequence (DNA): TGTGCCAGCAGTTTCAACAGGGGCTATGGCTACACCTTC.

This chain links TRBV15 with TRBJ2-7, with unresolved D. This CDR3 comprises 11 residues. V was pared by 0 bases and J by 7 bases, with 4 bases between. The germline gives CDR1 LNHNV, CDR2 YYDKDF (reference sequence). CDR3 sequence reads: CATSRDGEQYF. CDR3 DNA: TGTGCCACCAGCAGAGACGGGGAGCAGTACTTC.

V gene TRBV5-1 combines with J gene TRBJ2-7, with a possible D match to TRBD1 (6 bases). Germline loops: CDR1 SGHRS, CDR2 YFSETQ. Trimming pared 2 bases from V and 2 bases from J, leaving 17 bases between. The CDR3 has 16 residues. DNA for the CDR3: TGCGCCAGCAGCTTAAACCGGGACCAGGGGCCCTACGAGCAGTACTTC. The encoded protein is CASSLNRDQGPYEQYF.

This clone was seen a single time. The chain uses TRBV5-1 and TRBJ2-1, with D maybe TRBD2 (6 bases). The CDR3 is 16 amino acids. V lost 1 base to trimming and J lost 0 bases, with 11 bases between them. The V gene's germline CDR1 is SGHRS and CDR2 YFSETQ. The CDR3 loop is CASSLMAGSSYNEQFF. CDR3 nucleotide sequence: TGCGCCAGCAGCTTGATGGCGGGGAGCTCCTACAATGAGCAGTTCTTC.

The rearrangement uses TRBV28 and TRBJ2-2, with D possibly TRBD1 on 6 matching bases. V was cut by 6 bases and J by 1 base, with 15 bases left in between. This CDR3 has 16 amino acids. Germline values: CDR1 MDHEN, CDR2 SYDVKM. CDR3 residues: CASSSTGTKNTGELFF. In nucleotides, the CDR3 is TGTGCCAGCAGCTCGACCGGGACAAAGAACACCGGGGAGCTGTTTTTT.

The chain employs TRBV6-5 and TRBJ1-1; D is uncertain. CDR3 length: 12 residues. The germline CDR1 and CDR2 sequences are MNHEY and SVGAGI. V lost 0 bases, J lost 4 bases, and 3 bases lay in between. The CDR3 sequence: CASSYSSTEAFF. The DNA for the CDR3 is TGTGCCAGCAGTTACTCGAGCACTGAAGCTTTCTTT.

V gene TRBV20-1 combines with J gene TRBJ2-7; D is perhaps TRBD2 (6 bases). CDR1 is DFQATT and CDR2 is SNEGSKA in the germline V gene (reference sequence). The CDR3 runs to 9 residues. In DNA form, the CDR3 reads TGCAGGGTCGGGAGCGAGCAGTACTTC. Its protein is CRVGSEQYF.

A word on this clone: Distinct nucleotide sequences in the sample also encode this CDR3. This chain joins TRBV18 and TRBJ1-6, with 8 bases matching TRBD1. Germline V gives CDR1 KGHSH, CDR2 LQKENI. J lost 7 bases, V lost 0 bases, and 2 bases had no gene match. The CDR3 loop spans 15 amino acids. In DNA form, the CDR3 reads TGTGCCAGCTCACCACCGGGACAGGTCAATTCACCCCTCCACTTT. Residues: CASSPPGQVNSPLHF.

This sequence joins TRBV7-8 and TRBJ2-7; 7 bases map to TRBD1. V lost 1 base, J lost 5 bases, and 14 bases stayed unmatched. CDR1 SGHVS and CDR2 FQNEAQ come from the germline V gene. The CDR3 runs to 17 residues. This CDR3 is CASSLGAGGRPHDEQYF. CDR3 DNA sequence: TGTGCCAGCAGCTTAGGGGCAGGGGGACGTCCCCACGACGAGCAGTACTTC.

The chain carries TRBV10-3 and TRBJ2-3; D is unresolved. V was cut by 4 bases and J by 5 bases, with 7 bases left in between. The CDR3 extends over 12 amino acids. CDR1 ENHRY and CDR2 SYGVKD come from the germline V gene. This CDR3 reads CAISVSRDTQYF. The CDR3 DNA is TGTGCCATCAGTGTTAGTCGAGATACGCAGTATTTT.

This rearrangement joins TRBV6-6 to TRBJ2-5; D might be TRBD1 (8 bases). V was clipped by 2 bases and J by 2 bases, with 15 bases between them. The CDR3 is made up of 16 amino acids. Germline V lookup: CDR1 MNHNY, CDR2 SVGAGI (reference sequence). The CDR3, as DNA: TGTGCCAGCAGTTACCGGACAGGGCGGGGGCAAGAGACCCAGTACTTC. This encodes CASSYRTGRGQETQYF.

The rearrangement uses TRBV5-1 and TRBJ1-2; no reliable D call. The ends were cut back, 4 bases at V and 7 bases at J, with 14 bases in the middle. Germline values: CDR1 SGHRS, CDR2 YFSETQ. The CDR3 contains 13 residues. CDR3 in DNA: TGCGCCAGCAGCGAGGAGGCGGACGTTGGCTACACCTTC. It specifies CASSEEADVGYTF.